The present T cell receptor beta chain was sequenced within a study of blood T cell repertoires in COVID-19. Study overall: The United States, Italy and Spain provided the acute and convalescent COVID-19 samples. From T cells, B-cell-depleted T cells, or PBMCs came the material, which was cDNA or gDNA.

Authors' data handling: Estimation of nucleated cell counts relied on the amplification of reference gene primers. The repertoire was sequenced with immunoSEQ multiplex PCR; TCRdb's copy has only in-frame clones and lacks some. The V and J calls and clone size come from that table; D and trimming were worked out from the DNA. The table lists about 120,000 clones, 70% to 90% of them singletons. The receptor's source is a man in his forties or fifties with acute or convalescent COVID-19. What was sequenced was peripheral blood.

The CDR3 bases are TGCAGCGTTGATACCCAGGGTCCTGGCTACACCTTC. The encoded protein is CSVDTQGPGYTF. The rearrangement uses TRBV29-1 and TRBJ1-2; TRBD1 might be the D (5 bases). Germline V gene sequence: CDR1 SQVTM, CDR2 ANQGSEA. V lost 3 bases and J 7 bases, leaving 12 bases between the germline ends. The CDR3 length is 12 residues.